This T cell receptor (beta chain) was recovered during a study of blood T cell repertoires in COVID-19. The overall study: Whether acute or convalescent, the COVID-19 samples came from the United States, Italy and Spain.

In the authors' workflow: Estimated nucleated cell counts came from reference gene primer amplification. Assay used: immunoSEQ multiplex PCR; TCRdb lists only in-frame clones, some missing. That table gives V, J and clone size, and the DNA gave D and trimming. The sample includes tens of thousands of clones, around 79% seen only once; the top ten take 24%. Between the trimmed V and J ends, which lost 0 bases and 2 bases, there was a span of 12 bases. This CDR3 is built from 16 residues. Germline V gene sequence: CDR1 SGHRS, CDR2 YFSETQ. The specimen was peripheral blood. The TCR sequence derives from a human donor in a cohort sampled during active COVID-19. This chain joins TRBV5-1 and TRBJ2-4; no firm D call. As DNA, the CDR3 is TGCGCCAGCAGCTTGGTAGGTGGAGTGACCAAAAACATTCAGTACTTC. Its translation: CASSLVGGVTKNIQYF.